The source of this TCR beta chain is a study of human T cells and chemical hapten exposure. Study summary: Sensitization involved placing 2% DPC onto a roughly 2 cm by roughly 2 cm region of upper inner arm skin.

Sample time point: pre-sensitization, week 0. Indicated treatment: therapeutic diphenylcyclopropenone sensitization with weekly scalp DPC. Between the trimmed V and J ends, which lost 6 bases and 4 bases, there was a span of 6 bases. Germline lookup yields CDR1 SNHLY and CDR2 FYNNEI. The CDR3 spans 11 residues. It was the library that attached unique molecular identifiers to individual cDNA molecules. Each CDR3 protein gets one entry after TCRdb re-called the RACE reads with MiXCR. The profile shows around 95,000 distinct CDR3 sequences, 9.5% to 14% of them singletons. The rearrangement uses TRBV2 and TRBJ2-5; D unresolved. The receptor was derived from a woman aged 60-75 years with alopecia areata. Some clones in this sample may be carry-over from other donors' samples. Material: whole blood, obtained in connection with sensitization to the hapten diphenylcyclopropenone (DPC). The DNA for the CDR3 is TGTGCCAGCAGAGAAATAGAGACCCAGTACTTC. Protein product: CASREIETQYF.